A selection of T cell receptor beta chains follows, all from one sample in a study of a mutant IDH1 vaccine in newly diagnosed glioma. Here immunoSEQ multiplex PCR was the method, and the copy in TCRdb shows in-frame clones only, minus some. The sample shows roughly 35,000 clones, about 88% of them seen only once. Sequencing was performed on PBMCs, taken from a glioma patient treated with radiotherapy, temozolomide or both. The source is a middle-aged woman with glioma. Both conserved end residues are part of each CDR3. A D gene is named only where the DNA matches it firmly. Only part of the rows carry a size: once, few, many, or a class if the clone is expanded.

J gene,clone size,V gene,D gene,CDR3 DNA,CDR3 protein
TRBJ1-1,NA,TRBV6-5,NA,TGTGCCAGCAGTTACACGGGCCCGAACACTGAAGCTTTCTTT,CASSYTGPNTEAFF
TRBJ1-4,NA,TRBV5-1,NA,TGCGCCAGCAGCCCCGGACAGTTAGCAACTAATGAAAAACTGTTTTTT,CASSPGQLATNEKLFF
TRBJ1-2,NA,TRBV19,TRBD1,TGTGCCAGTAGTTTAAGGGGACAGGGGAGTCCCCTCTATGGCTACACCTTC,CASSLRGQGSPLYGYTF
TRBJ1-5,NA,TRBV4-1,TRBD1,TGCGCCAGCAGTCCGGACAGGGGTGTGGGTCAGCCCCAGCATTTT,CASSPDRGVGQPQHF
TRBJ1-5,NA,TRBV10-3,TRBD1,TGTGCCACCTCTACTAAAACAGGGGGCTTAGTCAATCAGCCCCAGCATTTT,CATSTKTGGLVNQPQHF
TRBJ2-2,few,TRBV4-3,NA,TGCGCCAGCAGCCAACCCCGGGGGAGCCCGAACACCGGGGAGCTGTTTTTT,CASSQPRGSPNTGELFF
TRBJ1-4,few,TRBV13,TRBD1,TGTGCCAGCAGCCCCCGACAGGGAGGGATCGGTGAAAAACTGTTTTTT,CASSPRQGGIGEKLFF
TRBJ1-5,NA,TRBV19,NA,TGTGCCAGTAGTATAGATTCCTCCTACGGCAATCAGCCCCAGCATTTT,CASSIDSSYGNQPQHF
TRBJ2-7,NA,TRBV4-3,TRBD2,TGCGCCAGCAGCTCTCTAGCGGGGGGCTCCTACGAGCAGTACTTC,CASSSLAGGSYEQYF
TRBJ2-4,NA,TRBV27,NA,TGTGCCAGCAGTTTTTCAGGGGTTCAGTACTTC,CASSFSGVQYF
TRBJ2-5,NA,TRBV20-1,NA,TGCAGTGCTAGGGCGACTAGGGGGCAGTACTTC,CSARATRGQYF
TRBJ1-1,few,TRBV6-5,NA,TGTGCCAGCACAAGGGGCAACACTGAAGCTTTCTTT,CASTRGNTEAFF
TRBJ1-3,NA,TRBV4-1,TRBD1,TGCGCCAGCAGCCGGGGACAGCCGGCCGGAAACACCATATATTTT,CASSRGQPAGNTIYF